The source of this T cell receptor beta chain is a study of T cell clonality in common variable immunodeficiency. V lost 4 bases, J lost 5 bases, and 1 base stayed unmatched. The CDR3 has 12 residues. Germline CDR1 is SGHNT and CDR2 is YENEEA. This clone was recorded many times. Coverage ceases 3 residues before the CDR3 finishes, and the germline J gene fills in the end. The assay was immunoSEQ multiplex PCR, and TCRdb's table has in-frame clones only and misses some. The sample shows some 52,000 clones, none of them appearing just once. Sequences were obtained from peripheral blood mononuclear cells. The V gene is TRBV11-3, the J gene TRBJ1-2; 7 bases map to TRBD1. This TCR came from a person aged 18 to 70 in good health. The CDR3 bases that were read are TGTGCCAGCAGCTCAGGGGGTTATGGC. This gives the protein CASSSGGYG. The full CDR3 protein reads CASSSGGYGYTF.